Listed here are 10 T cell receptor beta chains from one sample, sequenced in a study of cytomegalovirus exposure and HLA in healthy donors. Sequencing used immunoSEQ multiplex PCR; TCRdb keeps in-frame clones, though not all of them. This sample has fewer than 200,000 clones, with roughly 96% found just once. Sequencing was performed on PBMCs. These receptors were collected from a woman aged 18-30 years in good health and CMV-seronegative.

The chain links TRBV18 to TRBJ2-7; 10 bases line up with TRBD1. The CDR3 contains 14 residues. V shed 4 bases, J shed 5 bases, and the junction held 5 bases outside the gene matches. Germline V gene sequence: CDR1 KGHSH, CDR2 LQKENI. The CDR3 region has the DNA TGTGCCAGCTCACTTACCGGGACAGGGGACGAGCAGTACTTC. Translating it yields CASSLTGTGDEQYF.

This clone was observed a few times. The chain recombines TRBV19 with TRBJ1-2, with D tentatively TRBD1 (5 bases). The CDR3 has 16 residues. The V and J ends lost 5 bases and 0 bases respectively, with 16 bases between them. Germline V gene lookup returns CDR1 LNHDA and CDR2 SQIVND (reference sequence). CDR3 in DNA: TGTGCCAGTAGTGAACGAGGACAAAAAGCTAACTATGGCTACACCTTC. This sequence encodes CASSERGQKANYGYTF.

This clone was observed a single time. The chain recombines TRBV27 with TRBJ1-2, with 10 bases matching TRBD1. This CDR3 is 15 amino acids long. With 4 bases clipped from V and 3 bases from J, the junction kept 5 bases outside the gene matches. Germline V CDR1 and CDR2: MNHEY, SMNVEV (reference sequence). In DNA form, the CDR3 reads TGTGCCAGCAGTTATAGACAGGGGGCGGACTATGGCTACACCTTC. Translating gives CASSYRQGADYGYTF.

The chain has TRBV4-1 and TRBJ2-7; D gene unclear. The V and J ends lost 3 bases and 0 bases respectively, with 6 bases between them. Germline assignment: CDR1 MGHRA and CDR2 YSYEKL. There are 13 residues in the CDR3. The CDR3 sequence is CASSHSYSYEQYF. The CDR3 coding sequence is TGCGCCAGCAGCCACTCGTACTCCTACGAGCAGTACTTC.

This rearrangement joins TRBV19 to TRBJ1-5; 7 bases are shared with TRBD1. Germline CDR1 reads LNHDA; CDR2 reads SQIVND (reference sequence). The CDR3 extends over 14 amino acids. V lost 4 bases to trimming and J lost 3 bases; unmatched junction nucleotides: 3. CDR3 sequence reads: CASSKQGINQPQHF. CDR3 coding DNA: TGTGCCAGTAGTAAACAGGGGATCAATCAGCCCCAGCATTTT.

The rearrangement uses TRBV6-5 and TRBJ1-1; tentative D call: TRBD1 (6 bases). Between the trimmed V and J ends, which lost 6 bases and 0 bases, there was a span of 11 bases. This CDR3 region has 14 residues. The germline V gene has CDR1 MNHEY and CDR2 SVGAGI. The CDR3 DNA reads TGTGCCAGCAGGGAGGGGGGGATGAACACTGAAGCTTTCTTT. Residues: CASREGGMNTEAFF.

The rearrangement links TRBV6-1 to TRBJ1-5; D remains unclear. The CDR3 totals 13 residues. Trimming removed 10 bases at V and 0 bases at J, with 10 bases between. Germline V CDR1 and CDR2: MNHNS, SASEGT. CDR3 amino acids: CATDGVSNQPQHF. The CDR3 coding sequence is TGTGCCACCGACGGGGTTAGCAATCAGCCCCAGCATTTT.

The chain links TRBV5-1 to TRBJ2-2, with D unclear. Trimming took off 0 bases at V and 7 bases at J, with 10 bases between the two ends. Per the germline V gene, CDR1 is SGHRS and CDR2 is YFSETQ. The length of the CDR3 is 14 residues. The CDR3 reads CASSLALENGELFF. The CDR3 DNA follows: TGCGCCAGCAGCTTGGCCTTGGAGAACGGGGAGCTGTTTTTT.

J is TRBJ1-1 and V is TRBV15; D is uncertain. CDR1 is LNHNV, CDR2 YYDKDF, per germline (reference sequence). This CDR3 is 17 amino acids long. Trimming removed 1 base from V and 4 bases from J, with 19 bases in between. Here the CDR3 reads CATSRVPGWEGPTEAFF. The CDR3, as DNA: TGTGCCACCAGCAGAGTCCCCGGATGGGAGGGCCCCACTGAAGCTTTCTTT. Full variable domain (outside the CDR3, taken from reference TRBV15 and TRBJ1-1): DAMVIQNPRYQVTQFGKPVTLSCSQTLNHNVMYWYQQKSSQAPKLLFHYYDKDFNNEADTPDNFQSRRPNTSFCFLDIRSPGLGDTAMYLCATSRVPGWEGPTEAFFGQGTRLTVV.

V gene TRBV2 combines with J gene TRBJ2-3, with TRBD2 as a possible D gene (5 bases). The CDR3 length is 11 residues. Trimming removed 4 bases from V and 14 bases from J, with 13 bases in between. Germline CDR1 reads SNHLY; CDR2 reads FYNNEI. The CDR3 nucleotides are TGTGCCAGCAGTGCTGACTACCCGATGTATTTT. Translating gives CASSADYPMYF.